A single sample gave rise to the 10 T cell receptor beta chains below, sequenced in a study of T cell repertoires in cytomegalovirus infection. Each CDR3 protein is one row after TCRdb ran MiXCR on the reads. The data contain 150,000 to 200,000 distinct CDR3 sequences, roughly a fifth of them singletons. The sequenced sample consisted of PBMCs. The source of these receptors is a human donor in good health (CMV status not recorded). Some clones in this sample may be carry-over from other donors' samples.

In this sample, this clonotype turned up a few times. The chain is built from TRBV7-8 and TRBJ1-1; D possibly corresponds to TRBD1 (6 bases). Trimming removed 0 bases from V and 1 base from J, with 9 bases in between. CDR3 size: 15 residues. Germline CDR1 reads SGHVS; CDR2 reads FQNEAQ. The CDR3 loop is CASSLALRGNTEAFF. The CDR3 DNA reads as TGTGCCAGCAGCTTAGCGCTCAGGGGGAACACTGAAGCTTTCTTT.

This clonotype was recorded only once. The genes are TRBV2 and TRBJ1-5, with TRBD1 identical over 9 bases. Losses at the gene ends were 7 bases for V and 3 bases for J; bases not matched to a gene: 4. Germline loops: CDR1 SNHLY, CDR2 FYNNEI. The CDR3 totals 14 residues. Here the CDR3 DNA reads TGTGCCAGCAACTGGGACAGGGCCAATCAGCCCCAGCATTTT. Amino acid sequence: CASNWDRANQPQHF.

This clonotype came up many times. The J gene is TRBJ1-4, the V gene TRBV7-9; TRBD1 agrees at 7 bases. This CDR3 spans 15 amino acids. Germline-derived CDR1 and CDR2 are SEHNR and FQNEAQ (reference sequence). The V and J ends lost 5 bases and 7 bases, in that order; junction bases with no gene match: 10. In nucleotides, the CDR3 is TGTGCCAGCAGCACTTATTCGACAGGGCCTGAAAAACTGTTTTTT. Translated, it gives CASSTYSTGPEKLFF.

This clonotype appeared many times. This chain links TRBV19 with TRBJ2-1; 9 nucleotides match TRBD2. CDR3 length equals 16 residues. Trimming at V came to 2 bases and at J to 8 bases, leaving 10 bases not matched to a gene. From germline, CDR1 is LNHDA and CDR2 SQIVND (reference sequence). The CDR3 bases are TGTGCCAGTAGTATACAGCGGGGGGCAATGGCGGATGAGCAGTTCTTC. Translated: CASSIQRGAMADEQFF.

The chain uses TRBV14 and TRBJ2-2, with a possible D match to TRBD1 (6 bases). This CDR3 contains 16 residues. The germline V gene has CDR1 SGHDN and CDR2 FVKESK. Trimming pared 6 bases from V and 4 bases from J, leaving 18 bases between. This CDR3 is CASSRSRTAFTGELFF. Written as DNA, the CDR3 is TGTGCCAGCAGTCGCTCGCGGACAGCTTTCACCGGGGAGCTGTTTTTT.

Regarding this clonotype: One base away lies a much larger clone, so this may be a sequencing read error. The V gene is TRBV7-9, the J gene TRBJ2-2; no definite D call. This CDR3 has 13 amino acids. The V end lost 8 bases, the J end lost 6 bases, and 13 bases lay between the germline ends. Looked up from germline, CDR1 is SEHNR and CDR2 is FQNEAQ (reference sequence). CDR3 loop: CASGVDPPGELFF. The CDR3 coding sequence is TGTGCCAGCGGCGTGGACCCCCCCGGGGAGCTGTTTTTT.

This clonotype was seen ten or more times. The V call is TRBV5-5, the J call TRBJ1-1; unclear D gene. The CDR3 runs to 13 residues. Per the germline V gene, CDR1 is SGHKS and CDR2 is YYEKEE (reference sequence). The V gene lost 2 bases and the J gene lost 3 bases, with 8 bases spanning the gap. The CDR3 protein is CASSFSSDTEAFF. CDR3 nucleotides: TGTGCCAGCAGCTTCTCTTCAGACACTGAAGCTTTCTTT.

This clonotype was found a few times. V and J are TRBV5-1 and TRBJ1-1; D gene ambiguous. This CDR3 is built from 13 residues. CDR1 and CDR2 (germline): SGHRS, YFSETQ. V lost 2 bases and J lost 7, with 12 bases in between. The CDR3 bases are TGCGCCAGCAGCTTTAGTCCCAGACTTGAAGCTTTCTTT. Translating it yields CASSFSPRLEAFF.

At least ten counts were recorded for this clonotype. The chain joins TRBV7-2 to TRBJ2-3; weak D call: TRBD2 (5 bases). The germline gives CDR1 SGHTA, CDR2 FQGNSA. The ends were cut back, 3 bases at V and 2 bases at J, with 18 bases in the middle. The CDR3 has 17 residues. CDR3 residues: CASSFPSSGILTDTQYF. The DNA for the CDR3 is TGTGCCAGCAGCTTCCCCTCGTCCGGGATACTCACAGATACGCAGTATTTT.

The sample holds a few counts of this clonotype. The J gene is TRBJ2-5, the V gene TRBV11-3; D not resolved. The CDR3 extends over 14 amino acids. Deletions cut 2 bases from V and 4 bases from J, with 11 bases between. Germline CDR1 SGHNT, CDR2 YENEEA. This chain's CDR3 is CASSLFRSVETQYF. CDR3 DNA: TGTGCCAGCAGCTTATTCCGGAGCGTAGAGACCCAGTACTTC.